Shown below are 26 T cell receptor beta chains from a single sample sequenced in a study of cytotoxic CD8 clonotypes in ibrutinib-treated CLL. Produced via immunoSEQ multiplex PCR; TCRdb's table is partial and in-frame only. The sample has under 200,000 clones, roughly 77% seen once. Specimen: PBMCs, collected after 12 months of ibrutinib treatment. Receptor source: a human donor with chronic lymphocytic leukemia.

This clone was found once. The chain is built from TRBV19 and TRBJ2-7; 9 bases map to TRBD1. Germline CDR1 reads LNHDA; CDR2 reads SQIVND (reference sequence). The CDR3 runs 15 residues. Trimming removed 1 base from V and 3 bases from J; junction bases left unmatched: 4. CDR3 protein: CASSIGGTGFYEQYF. In DNA form, the CDR3 reads TGTGCCAGTAGTATAGGCGGGACAGGGTTCTACGAGCAGTACTTC. Variable domain in full (rest from reference TRBV19 and TRBJ2-7): DGGITQSPKYLFRKEGQNVTLSCEQNLNHDAMYWYRQDPGQGLRLIYYSQIVNDFQKGDIAEGYSVSREKKESFPLTVTSAQKNPTAFYLCASSIGGTGFYEQYFGPGTRLTVT.

This rearrangement joins TRBV9 to TRBJ2-1; 12 bases line up with TRBD2. Germline V CDR1 and CDR2: SGDLS, YYNGEE. Trimming cost V 2 bases and J 9 bases; bases outside gene matches: 6. This CDR3 contains 15 residues. The CDR3 DNA sequence: TGTGCCAGCAGCGTGAGACTAGCGGGAGTATCTGAGCAGTTCTTC. This encodes CASSVRLAGVSEQFF.

V gene TRBV5-4 combines with J gene TRBJ1-1; 8 nucleotides line up with TRBD1. The V segment lost 4 bases and the J segment 1 base; nucleotides outside the gene matches: 3. CDR3 length: 14 residues. CDR1 is SGHNT, CDR2 YYREEE, per germline (reference sequence). The CDR3 sequence: CASSRDRGNTEAFF. The CDR3 DNA sequence: TGTGCCAGCAGCCGCGACAGGGGGAACACTGAAGCTTTCTTT.

The chain has TRBV12-2 and TRBJ2-7; the D call of TRBD1 is as the table states it, not checked on the DNA. TRBV12-2 is termed a pseudogene. The CDR3 runs to 17 residues. In DNA, the CDR3 is TGTGCAAGTCGCTCCCACATAAGCCGGGACAGGGACTACGAGCAGTACTTC. It codes for CASRSHISRDRDYEQYF.

The rearrangement uses TRBV5-4 and TRBJ2-5; D remains ambiguous. The V end was cut by 6 bases, the J end by 5 bases, with 14 bases between. Germline-derived CDR1 and CDR2 are SGHNT and YYREEE (reference sequence). The CDR3 length is 13 residues. CDR3 bases: TGTGCCAGCACCCGACCGGGTGGCGAGACCCAGTACTTC. Residues: CASTRPGGETQYF.

The V and J genes are TRBV19 and TRBJ2-7; D might be TRBD1 (6 bases). Germline CDR1 reads LNHDA; CDR2 reads SQIVND (reference sequence). CDR3 length: 15 amino acids. Deletions cut 5 bases from V and 2 bases from J, with 16 bases between. CDR3 amino acids: CASSLSGGPAYEQYF. The CDR3 nucleotides are TGTGCCAGTAGTCTTTCTGGGGGCCCAGCCTACGAGCAGTACTTC.

The V call is TRBV7-2, the J call TRBJ2-7, with 12 bases identical to TRBD2. CDR1 SGHTA and CDR2 FQGNSA come from the germline V gene. The trim removed 5 bases at V and 0 bases at J, leaving 8 bases unmatched. The CDR3 consists of 17 residues. CDR3 DNA: TGTGCCAGCAGCCTGGGACTAGCGGGCCGGCCCTCCTACGAGCAGTACTTC. Its translation is CASSLGLAGRPSYEQYF.

The chain carries TRBV15 and TRBJ1-5, with D unresolved. The CDR3 has 15 amino acids. Germline assignment: CDR1 LNHNV and CDR2 YYDKDF (reference sequence). V lost 5 bases and J 6 bases, leaving 17 bases between the germline ends. CDR3 DNA sequence: TGTGCCACCAGCGTCGGGCAGAGGGAAGGTCAGCCCCAGCATTTT. Amino acids: CATSVGQREGQPQHF.

This chain connects TRBV6-1 to TRBJ1-5; no clear D. The germline CDR1 and CDR2 sequences are MNHNS and SASEGT. Trimming took off 2 bases at V and 5 bases at J, with 10 bases between the two ends. The CDR3 is 14 residues long. CDR3 coding DNA: TGTGCCAGCAGTGAATACGGATCGGATCAGCCCCAGCATTTT. Its translation: CASSEYGSDQPQHF.

The rearrangement uses TRBV5-5 and TRBJ1-5; a weak D match, TRBD1 (6 bases). The CDR3 has 18 residues. Trimming stripped 4 bases from V and 0 bases from J, with 20 bases between. The V gene's germline CDR1 is SGHKS and CDR2 YYEKEE (reference sequence). The CDR3 DNA sequence: TGTGCCAGCAGCCCTAGGGACACCCTGGGGCGTAGCAATCAGCCCCAGCATTTT. Its protein product is CASSPRDTLGRSNQPQHF.

This chain joins TRBV6-5 and TRBJ2-2; D uncertain. The V gene's germline CDR1 is MNHEY and CDR2 SVGAGI. Deletions cut 11 bases from V and 7 bases from J, with 11 bases between. The CDR3 contains 11 residues. The CDR3: CAVGMGGELFF. For the CDR3, the DNA is TGTGCCGTAGGGATGGGCGGGGAGCTGTTTTTT.

This chain uses TRBV20-1 with TRBJ2-5; D is ambiguous. CDR3 length: 10 amino acids. Trimming stripped 3 bases from V and 5 bases from J, with 4 bases between. Germline V gene data show CDR1 as DFQATT and CDR2 as SNEGSKA (reference sequence). CDR3 DNA: TGCAGTGCTAGTTGGGAGACCCAGTACTTC. This codes for CSASWETQYF.

This chain links TRBV28 with TRBJ1-5; D is undetermined. Germline V gene lookup returns CDR1 MDHEN and CDR2 SYDVKM. This CDR3 is built from 11 residues. The V and J ends lost 2 bases and 5 bases respectively, with 1 base between them. CDR3 in amino acids: CASSLDQPQHF. The CDR3 bases are TGTGCCAGCAGTTTAGATCAGCCCCAGCATTTT.

V usage is TRBV6-1 and J usage is TRBJ1-4, with TRBD1 matching over 9 bases. The CDR3 contains 15 residues. Germline CDR1 and CDR2: MNHNS and SASEGT. With 4 bases clipped from V and 4 bases from J, the junction kept 4 bases outside the gene matches. CDR3 in DNA: TGTGCCAGCAGTGGACCGACAGGGGGTAATGAAAAACTGTTTTTT. This sequence encodes CASSGPTGGNEKLFF.

This chain uses TRBV7-2 with TRBJ1-6; 9 bases are shared with TRBD1. Per the germline V gene, CDR1 is SGHTA and CDR2 is FQGNSA. With 1 base clipped from V and 7 bases from J, the junction kept 2 bases outside the gene matches. The CDR3 is made up of 15 amino acids. The CDR3 nucleotides read TGTGCCAGCAGCTTAGTGGGGACAGGGAATTCACCCCTCCACTTT. Translating gives CASSLVGTGNSPLHF. The full variable domain, completed using reference TRBV7-2 and TRBJ1-6, is GAGVSQSPSNKVTEKGKDVELRCDPISGHTALYWYRQSLGQGLEFLIYFQGNSAPDKSGLPSDRFSAERTGGSVSTLTIQRTQQEDSAVYLCASSLVGTGNSPLHFGNGTRLTVT.

The chain combines TRBV27 with TRBJ1-3; TRBD1 matches 8 bases. Trimming took 5 bases from V and 6 from J; bases not matched to a gene: 27. CDR1 is MNHEY, CDR2 SMNVEV, per germline (reference sequence). The CDR3 totals 21 residues. CDR3 residues: CASSPKVDRGYISGPLNTIYF. The CDR3 DNA reads as TGTGCCAGCAGTCCGAAAGTTGACAGGGGATATATAAGTGGTCCGTTAAACACCATATATTTT.

The J gene is TRBJ1-3, the V gene TRBV7-2; D not certain. This CDR3 contains 15 residues. With 0 bases removed from V and 2 bases from J, the gap between germline ends came to 8 bases. Per the germline V gene, CDR1 is SGHTA and CDR2 is FQGNSA. In DNA, the CDR3 is TGTGCCAGCAGCTTAGCGCGGGTAGCTGGAAACACCATATATTTT. This translates into CASSLARVAGNTIYF.

A note on this clone: Within the sample, other DNA sequences also encode this same CDR3. This rearrangement joins TRBV5-1 to TRBJ2-1, with 7 bases lining up with TRBD2. Germline V lookup: CDR1 SGHRS, CDR2 YFSETQ. This CDR3 has 14 residues. Trimming cost V 0 bases and J 7 bases; bases outside gene matches: 4. CDR3 nucleotides: TGCGCCAGCAGCTTGGTTCAGGGAGGGAATGAGCAGTTCTTC. This encodes CASSLVQGGNEQFF.

This clone was picked up a small number of times. The rearrangement joins TRBV5-4 to TRBJ1-6, with 8 bases identical to TRBD1. This CDR3 spans 16 amino acids. Germline CDR1 and CDR2: SGHNT and YYREEE (reference sequence). Losses at the gene ends were 3 bases for V and 3 bases for J; bases not matched to a gene: 5. The CDR3 DNA reads as TGTGCCAGCAGCTCAGGACAGGGTCGCTATAATTCACCCCTCCACTTT. It is translated as CASSSGQGRYNSPLHF.

There are a few counts of this clone. This sequence joins TRBV18 and TRBJ2-3, with D perhaps matching TRBD1 (6 bases). The CDR3 is 20 amino acids. The germline gives CDR1 KGHSH, CDR2 LQKENI. Trimming shortened V by 2 bases and J by 3 bases, and 27 bases separated the two germline ends. CDR3 protein: CASSPSFPGLWTEATDTQYF. The CDR3 nucleotides are TGTGCCAGCTCACCATCCTTCCCCGGGCTCTGGACAGAGGCAACAGATACGCAGTATTTT.

V and J are TRBV5-5 and TRBJ2-1; possible D gene TRBD2, 5 bases. Germline CDR1 SGHKS, CDR2 YYEKEE (reference sequence). Deletions cut 3 bases from V and 8 bases from J, with 15 bases between. This CDR3 is 14 amino acids long. The CDR3 sequence: CASSSPRTVDEQFF. DNA of the CDR3: TGTGCCAGCAGCTCCCCTCGGACTGTCGATGAGCAGTTCTTC.

The rearrangement uses TRBV7-3 and TRBJ2-7; perhaps TRBD2 as D (7 bases). The CDR3 loop spans 15 amino acids. V was cut by 2 bases and J by 4 bases, with 15 bases left in between. Looked up from germline, CDR1 is SGHTA and CDR2 is FQGTGA. The CDR3 nucleotides read TGTGCCAGCAGCTTAGAGGCGGGGGCCGGATACGAGCAGTACTTC. Residues: CASSLEAGAGYEQYF.

This clone has a single count. This rearrangement joins TRBV7-9 to TRBJ1-2; 11 bases line up with TRBD1. The CDR3 spans 16 residues. The J segment lost 6 bases and the V segment lost 4 bases, leaving 10 bases of the junction unmatched. Looked up from germline, CDR1 is SEHNR and CDR2 is FQNEAQ (reference sequence). This CDR3 is CASSSSGTGGSDGYTF. Written as DNA, the CDR3 is TGTGCCAGCAGCTCCAGTGGGACAGGGGGTTCGGATGGCTACACCTTC.

The genes are TRBV6-5 and TRBJ2-3; 9 nucleotides align to TRBD1. This CDR3 spans 14 amino acids. J lost 5 bases, V lost 6 bases, and 6 bases had no gene match. CDR1 is MNHEY, CDR2 SVGAGI, per germline. The CDR3 spells CASRRTGARDTQYF. CDR3 DNA sequence: TGTGCCAGCAGGCGGACAGGGGCCAGAGATACGCAGTATTTT.

The gene calls are TRBV4-3 and TRBJ1-2; TRBD1 matches at 7 bases. Looked up from germline, CDR1 is LGHNA and CDR2 is YSLEER. V shed 1 base, J shed 3 bases, and the junction held 5 bases outside the gene matches. The CDR3 runs 15 residues. The CDR3 is CASSQVTGVDYGYTF. The CDR3 coding sequence is TGCGCCAGCAGCCAAGTAACAGGGGTCGACTATGGCTACACCTTC.

This chain links TRBV19 with TRBJ1-2, with D perhaps matching TRBD1 (5 bases). Germline V gene lookup returns CDR1 LNHDA and CDR2 SQIVND (reference sequence). CDR3 length equals 12 residues. V shed 3 bases and J shed 4 bases, with 6 bases lying between them. The CDR3 DNA reads TGTGCCAGTAGTATCCAGGGCTATGGCTACACCTTC. Translating gives CASSIQGYGYTF.